The 19 T cell receptor beta chains in this list originate from one sample, sequenced in a study of blood T cell repertoires in COVID-19. Some clones are missing from TCRdb's copy, which holds only in-frame ones; the method was immunoSEQ multiplex PCR. The top ten hold around 5% of the sample, which has around 260,000 clones, 70% to 90% seen once. Sequenced: peripheral blood. These TCRs come from a woman aged 55 to 70 with COVID-19, enrolled during active disease.

The rearrangement joins TRBV28 to TRBJ1-4, with 7 bases matching TRBD1. This CDR3 contains 16 residues. Trimming cost V 5 bases and J 7 bases; bases outside gene matches: 13. Germline V gives CDR1 MDHEN, CDR2 SYDVKM. The CDR3 region has the DNA TGTGCCAGCAGTCCACTCTCCGGGACAGCGAGTGAAAAACTGTTTTTT. Protein sequence: CASSPLSGTASEKLFF.

This clone was counted a single time. The rearrangement uses TRBV18 and TRBJ2-2; TRBD2 agrees at 10 bases. The CDR3 is 16 amino acids. V gave up 2 bases and J gave up 3 bases; unmatched junction bases: 3. The germline V gene encodes CDR1 KGHSH and CDR2 LQKENI. The CDR3, as DNA: TGTGCCAGCTCACCAAACCTAGCGGGAGACACCGGGGAGCTGTTTTTT. This gives the protein CASSPNLAGDTGELFF.

The gene calls are TRBV5-4 and TRBJ2-2; D is perhaps TRBD2 (6 bases). The CDR3 has 16 amino acids. V lost 4 bases and J 0 bases, leaving 13 bases between the germline ends. Germline loops: CDR1 SGHNT, CDR2 YYREEE (reference sequence). This chain's CDR3 is CASSHRPGANTGELFF. The CDR3 nucleotides read TGTGCCAGCAGCCACCGTCCGGGGGCGAACACCGGGGAGCTGTTTTTT.

This clone was seen once. CDR3 nucleotides: TGTGCCAGCAGTTCCGGGGTAGCGGGAGTAGCTGGGGCCAACGTCCTGACTTTC. This sequence encodes CASSSGVAGVAGANVLTF. The chain has TRBV11-2 and TRBJ2-6, with TRBD2 identical over 9 bases. The CDR3 is 18 residues long. The germline V gene encodes CDR1 SGHAT and CDR2 FQNNGV. J gave up 2 bases and V 6 bases, and 11 bases lay outside the gene matches.

This chain uses TRBV10-3 with TRBJ2-3, with 14 bases lining up with TRBD2. The V gene's germline CDR1 is ENHRY and CDR2 SYGVKD. V was pared by 2 bases and J by 7 bases, with 14 bases of the junction left unmatched. The CDR3 length is 19 residues. The CDR3 sequence is CAISEPDFQTSGRVNTQYF. The DNA for the CDR3 is TGTGCCATCAGTGAGCCCGACTTCCAGACTAGCGGGAGGGTTAATACGCAGTATTTT.

The chain is built from TRBV5-1 and TRBJ2-1; 10 bases are a match to TRBD2. The junction had 8 bases not matched to a gene; V was cut back by 4 bases and J by 7 bases. The CDR3 contains 15 residues. Germline V gene lookup returns CDR1 SGHRS and CDR2 YFSETQ. CDR3 protein: CASSLIAGGGNEQFF. CDR3 in DNA: TGCGCCAGCAGCCTCATAGCGGGAGGCGGAAATGAGCAGTTCTTC.

V is TRBV28 and J is TRBJ1-6; possible D gene TRBD1, 6 bases. This CDR3 has 15 residues. Trimming left V 6 bases short and J 5 bases short, with 14 bases between. Germline CDR1 reads MDHEN; CDR2 reads SYDVKM. CDR3 in amino acids: CASRTTGRHNSPLHF. CDR3 DNA sequence: TGTGCCAGCAGAACCACAGGGCGCCATAATTCACCCCTCCACTTT.

This clone was picked up a small number of times. V is TRBV10-3 and J is TRBJ1-1; 8 positions agree with TRBD1. In germline, CDR1 is ENHRY, CDR2 SYGVKD. J lost 1 base, V lost 6 bases, and 4 bases had no gene match. The CDR3 spans 14 residues. The CDR3 sequence is CAISPGQGNTEAFF. The CDR3 coding sequence is TGTGCCATCAGCCCCGGACAGGGGAACACTGAAGCTTTCTTT.

This sequence joins TRBV7-3 and TRBJ2-7; TRBD1 matches 11 bases. Per the germline V gene, CDR1 is SGHTA and CDR2 is FQGTGA. With 5 bases clipped from V and 1 base from J, the junction kept 4 bases outside the gene matches. This CDR3 spans 15 amino acids. The CDR3 loop reads CASSRGTGGSYEQYF. The CDR3 nucleotides read TGTGCCAGCAGCCGCGGGACAGGGGGTTCCTACGAGCAGTACTTC. The variable domain in full, completed from reference TRBV7-3 and TRBJ2-7, reads GAGVSQTPSNKVTEKGKYVELRCDPISGHTALYWYRQSLGQGPEFLIYFQGTGAADDSGLPNDRFFAVRPEGSVSTLKIQRTERGDSAVYLCASSRGTGGSYEQYFGPGTRLTVT.

The genes are TRBV6-5 and TRBJ1-1; 7 nucleotides agree with TRBD1. Trimming cost V 4 bases and J 0 bases; bases outside gene matches: 5. CDR1 and CDR2 from the germline V gene are MNHEY and SVGAGI. CDR3 length: 15 amino acids. CDR3 sequence: CASSSLTGMNTEAFF. The CDR3 DNA reads TGTGCCAGCAGTTCCCTGACAGGGATGAACACTGAAGCTTTCTTT.

The chain carries TRBV5-6 and TRBJ1-1; D possibly corresponds to TRBD1 (5 bases). The V gene lost 9 bases and the J gene lost 2 bases, with 26 bases spanning the gap. The CDR3 runs to 17 residues. Per the germline V gene, CDR1 is SGHDT and CDR2 is YYEEEE. DNA of the CDR3: TGTGCCATGAACAGATGGGGGGGAGGCTTGATTAACACTGAAGCTTTCTTT. Its protein is CAMNRWGGGLINTEAFF.

This clone has only one observation. The chain is built from TRBV5-4 and TRBJ2-2; 15 nucleotides match TRBD2. The CDR3 sequence is 16 residues long. Germline V gene sequence: CDR1 SGHNT, CDR2 YYREEE (reference sequence). J lost 5 bases, V lost 4 bases, and 3 bases had no gene match. CDR3 in DNA: TGTGCCAGCAGCATGGGACTAGCGGGAGGAACCGGGGAGCTGTTTTTT. Translation gives CASSMGLAGGTGELFF.

The rearrangement links TRBV4-1 to TRBJ1-2; D possibly corresponds to TRBD1 (5 bases). The CDR3 length is 15 residues. CDR1 and CDR2 from the germline V gene are MGHRA and YSYEKL. V lost 1 base and J 0 bases, leaving 9 bases between the germline ends. CDR3 coding DNA: TGCGCCAGCAGCCAAGCAGGGCAGCCTAACTATGGCTACACCTTC. It specifies CASSQAGQPNYGYTF.

The chain couples TRBV10-3 to TRBJ2-6; 9 nucleotides line up with TRBD1. Germline loops: CDR1 ENHRY, CDR2 SYGVKD. The CDR3 extends over 16 amino acids. Trimming took 2 bases from V and 11 from J; bases not matched to a gene: 10. CDR3 loop: CAISEDLRDRDYVLTF. CDR3 bases: TGTGCCATCAGTGAGGACCTTAGGGACAGGGATTACGTCCTGACTTTC.

The chain employs TRBV5-1 and TRBJ2-1, with no clear D. The V end lost 2 bases, the J end lost 4 bases, and 19 bases lay between the germline ends. Per the germline V gene, CDR1 is SGHRS and CDR2 is YFSETQ. This CDR3 contains 17 residues. The CDR3 loop is CASSFLSQVQVYNEQFF. DNA for the CDR3: TGCGCCAGCAGCTTCCTTTCCCAGGTCCAAGTTTACAATGAGCAGTTCTTC.

The rearrangement uses TRBV30 and TRBJ1-5; 10 bases match TRBD1. Per germline, CDR1 GTSNPN and CDR2 SVGIG (reference sequence). The CDR3 extends over 15 amino acids. V shed 1 base and J 6 bases; nucleotides not matched to a gene: 6. As DNA, the CDR3 is TGTGCCTGGAGTGCCCGGACAGGGGGTACTCAGCCCCAGCATTTT. Translating gives CAWSARTGGTQPQHF.

The V call is TRBV5-1, the J call TRBJ2-3; possibly TRBD2 for D (5 bases). Germline lookup yields CDR1 SGHRS and CDR2 YFSETQ. V lost 6 bases, J lost 0 bases, and 17 bases lay in between. The CDR3 covers 16 residues. CDR3 DNA sequence: TGCGCCAGCACCTGGAGGAAGCGCGGCAGCACAGATACGCAGTATTTT. This gives the protein CASTWRKRGSTDTQYF.

The chain uses TRBV6-2 or TRBV6-3 and TRBJ1-2; D remains ambiguous. Germline CDR1 is MNHEY and CDR2 is SVGEGT. V gave up 8 bases and J gave up 6 bases, with 22 bases separating them. The CDR3 has 15 residues. The CDR3 DNA reads TGTGCCAGCGGTTCTTGGACGGGGAATCGGAATGGCTACACCTTC. Amino acids: CASGSWTGNRNGYTF.

This clone turned up a few times. The gene calls are TRBV7-9 and TRBJ2-7, with 10 bases that match TRBD2. The CDR3 spans 15 residues. Germline values: CDR1 SEHNR, CDR2 FQNEAQ (reference sequence). Trimming at V came to 6 bases and at J to 0 bases, leaving 5 bases not matched to a gene. CDR3 protein: CASSREREGSYEQYF. CDR3 DNA sequence: TGTGCCAGCAGTAGGGAGCGGGAGGGCTCCTACGAGCAGTACTTC.